These 32 T cell receptor beta chains were sequenced from one sample in a study of cytomegalovirus exposure and HLA in healthy donors (dated by TCRdb to 2015 to 2018). The library was prepared using the immunoSEQ multiplex PCR assay. A mixture of 60 forward primers for TCR Vbeta segments and 13 reverse primers for TCR Jbeta segments was used in the multiplex PCR. TCRdb took over this immuneACCESS table, retaining in-frame rearrangements with V and J assigned. Such tables are incomplete; in checked studies, under half of the missing clones stem from an unresolved V gene, and the remainder is unexplained. The sample contains 200,000 to 250,000 clones, around 80% of them found a single time. The top ten constitute approximately 3.9% of the sample. Input material: PBMCs. The receptors originated from a male donor in good health and CMV-seronegative.

A few counts support this clone. This chain connects TRBV23-1 to TRBJ2-6; 7 bases fit TRBD1. TRBV23-1 is given ORF status, its function remaining uncertain. V lost 4 bases to trimming and J lost 2 bases; unmatched junction nucleotides: 11. The CDR3 covers 18 residues. The DNA of the CDR3 is TGCGCCAGCAGTCTCTCAGACAGGGCGGGCCCTGGGGCCAACGTCCTGACTTTC. Translating gives CASSLSDRAGPGANVLTF.

This clone was counted between two and nine times. The V gene is TRBV11-2, the J gene TRBJ2-1; D is unclear. The CDR3 has 13 residues. With 2 bases removed from V and 8 bases from J, the gap between germline ends came to 10 bases. Germline V gene lookup returns CDR1 SGHAT and CDR2 FQNNGV. The CDR3, as DNA: TGTGCCAGCAGCTTAATTCCGCGTGATGAGCAGTTCTTC. Amino acids: CASSLIPRDEQFF.

Comment on this clone: At one boundary the junction diverges from the germline segment, which might be a read error. The chain links TRBV2 to TRBJ2-4, with TRBD1 identical over 8 bases. Per the germline V gene, CDR1 is SNHLY and CDR2 is FYNNEI. There are 13 residues in the CDR3. The CDR3 loop reads CASSKPGQGNLDF. CDR3 sequence (DNA): TGTGCCAGCAGCAAACCCGGACAGGGAAACTTGGACTTC.

V gene TRBV15 combines with J gene TRBJ2-2; 7 bases are shared with TRBD2. The CDR3 is made up of 18 amino acids. In germline, CDR1 is LNHNV, CDR2 YYDKDF (reference sequence). V lost 0 bases and J lost 6; bases outside the gene matches: 13. Written as DNA, the CDR3 is TGTGCCACCAGCAGAGATGTTCCTTCGGGAGGTTTCGCCGGGGAGCTGTTTTTT. Encoded protein: CATSRDVPSGGFAGELFF. Looking up the rest from reference TRBV15 and TRBJ2-2 gives the full variable domain: DAMVIQNPRYQVTQFGKPVTLSCSQTLNHNVMYWYQQKSSQAPKLLFHYYDKDFNNEADTPDNFQSRRPNTSFCFLDIRSPGLGDTAMYLCATSRDVPSGGFAGELFFGEGSRLTVL.

The V and J genes are TRBV28 and TRBJ2-7; D not certain. The length of the CDR3 is 16 residues. Looked up from germline, CDR1 is MDHEN and CDR2 is SYDVKM. Deletions cut 8 bases from V and 0 bases from J, with 20 bases between. This CDR3 is CASRPHTASYSYEQYF. The CDR3 nucleotides are TGTGCCAGCCGTCCACATACAGCCTCCTACTCCTACGAGCAGTACTTC.

J is TRBJ1-4 and V is TRBV5-1; no clear D gene. There are 14 residues in the CDR3. V dropped 2 bases and J dropped 5 bases, with 10 bases sitting between them. Germline loops: CDR1 SGHRS, CDR2 YFSETQ. CDR3 sequence (DNA): TGCGCCAGCAGCTTAGGCGGAAGAAATGAAAAACTGTTTTTT. Protein sequence: CASSLGGRNEKLFF. Complete variable domain (other parts from reference TRBV5-1 and TRBJ1-4): KAGVTQTPRYLIKTRGQQVTLSCSPISGHRSVSWYQQTPGQGLQFLFEYFSETQRNKGNFPGRFSGRQFSNSRSEMNVSTLELGDSALYLCASSLGGRNEKLFFGSGTQLSVL.

In its sample, this clone was seen a few times. This chain links TRBV5-4 with TRBJ2-4, with TRBD2 matching over 12 bases. V lost 4 bases, J lost 2 bases, and 4 bases stayed unmatched. Looked up from germline, CDR1 is SGHNT and CDR2 is YYREEE (reference sequence). The CDR3 contains 16 residues. CDR3 sequence (DNA): TGTGCCAGCAGCCGACTAGCGGGAGACCCCAAAAACATTCAGTACTTC. It codes for CASSRLAGDPKNIQYF.

The gene calls are TRBV5-4 and TRBJ2-7; 9 bases are shared with TRBD2. This CDR3 is 15 amino acids long. Germline-derived CDR1 and CDR2 are SGHNT and YYREEE (reference sequence). V was clipped by 2 bases and J by 0 bases; unmatched bases: 3. The CDR3 nucleotides read TGTGCCAGCAGCTTAGCGGGAGGTTCCTCCTACGAGCAGTACTTC. This encodes CASSLAGGSSYEQYF.

The chain is built from TRBV4-2 and TRBJ2-2; 8 bases map to TRBD1. CDR1 and CDR2 from the germline V gene are LGHNA and YNFKEQ. Trimming removed 4 bases from V and 5 bases from J; junction bases left unmatched: 6. CDR3 length: 15 residues. The CDR3 protein is CASSLTGARTGELFF. In nucleotides, the CDR3 is TGTGCCAGCAGCCTGACAGGGGCTCGGACCGGGGAGCTGTTTTTT.

This clone was detected only once. The V gene is TRBV7-9, the J gene TRBJ2-5; 9 nucleotides match TRBD1. The CDR3 loop spans 13 amino acids. V shed 5 bases, J shed 7 bases, and the junction held 5 bases outside the gene matches. Germline CDR1 reads SEHNR; CDR2 reads FQNEAQ (reference sequence). The CDR3 sequence is CASSPGQGLTQYF. In DNA form, the CDR3 reads TGTGCCAGCAGCCCTGGACAGGGGTTGACCCAGTACTTC.

The chain has TRBV2 and TRBJ2-1, with 9 bases fitting TRBD1. V was clipped by 6 bases and J by 8 bases; unmatched bases: 11. The length of the CDR3 is 15 residues. Germline CDR1 is SNHLY and CDR2 is FYNNEI. CDR3 coding DNA: TGTGCCAGCAGGGCCGGGACAGGGTTTAGGGATGAGCAGTTCTTC. Protein: CASRAGTGFRDEQFF.

This clone was detected a few times. V is TRBV5-6 and J is TRBJ1-3; a weak D match, TRBD1 (5 bases). In germline, CDR1 is SGHDT, CDR2 YYEEEE. The V end lost 2 bases, the J end lost 0 bases, and 12 bases lay between the germline ends. This CDR3 contains 16 residues. The CDR3 nucleotides are TGTGCCAGCAGCTTCACAGGCTCGAGCTCTGGAAACACCATATATTTT. Translating it yields CASSFTGSSSGNTIYF.

The chain combines TRBV6-6 with TRBJ1-2; perhaps TRBD1 as D (6 bases). With 7 bases removed from V and 4 bases from J, the gap between germline ends came to 19 bases. The CDR3 length is 15 residues. Germline CDR1 reads MNHNY; CDR2 reads SVGAGI (reference sequence). The CDR3 DNA reads as TGTGCCAGCACCAAATTGCAGGACAGTCTCTATGGCTACACCTTC. Residues: CASTKLQDSLYGYTF.

The V and J genes are TRBV11-3 and TRBJ2-1; 7 bases are a match to TRBD1. The trim removed 3 bases at V and 5 bases at J, leaving 4 bases unmatched. Germline V gives CDR1 SGHNT, CDR2 YENEEA. The CDR3 sequence is 14 residues long. This CDR3 is CASSLTGSHNEQFF. The CDR3 DNA reads as TGTGCCAGCAGCTTGACAGGGTCCCACAATGAGCAGTTCTTC. Full variable domain (missing parts from reference TRBV11-3 and TRBJ2-1): EAGVVQSPRYKIIEKKQPVAFWCNPISGHNTLYWYLQNLGQGPELLIRYENEEAVDDSQLPKDRFSAERLKGVDSTLKIQPAELGDSAVYLCASSLTGSHNEQFFGPGTRLTVL.

The chain recombines TRBV2 with TRBJ2-3; TRBD2 aligns across 7 bases. The V gene's germline CDR1 is SNHLY and CDR2 FYNNEI. CDR3 length: 14 residues. V was pared by 7 bases and J by 1 base, with 5 bases of the junction left unmatched. The CDR3 reads CASTLAVRTDTQYF. The CDR3 DNA is TGTGCCAGCACGCTAGCGGTTCGCACAGATACGCAGTATTTT. Together with reference TRBV2 and TRBJ2-3, the CDR3 gives the full variable domain: EPEVTQTPSHQVTQMGQEVILRCVPISNHLYFYWYRQILGQKVEFLVSFYNNEISEKSEIFDDQFSVERPDGSNFTLKIRSTKLEDSAMYFCASTLAVRTDTQYFGPGTRLTVL.

The chain is built from TRBV27 and TRBJ2-7; 7 bases are shared with TRBD2. This CDR3 spans 14 amino acids. Trimming at V came to 5 bases and at J to 3 bases, leaving 7 bases not matched to a gene. Germline V gene lookup returns CDR1 MNHEY and CDR2 SMNVEV (reference sequence). The CDR3 region is CASSPKRGFYEQYF. CDR3 nucleotide sequence: TGTGCCAGCAGTCCTAAGCGGGGCTTCTACGAGCAGTACTTC.

The chain links TRBV5-4 to TRBJ1-2; D is ambiguous. CDR3 length equals 14 residues. The V and J ends lost 1 base and 2 bases respectively, with 9 bases between them. In germline, CDR1 is SGHNT, CDR2 YYREEE (reference sequence). The CDR3 DNA follows: TGTGCCAGCAGCTTGTTTACGGGGAACTATGGCTACACCTTC. It encodes CASSLFTGNYGYTF.

This clone has only one observation. This rearrangement joins TRBV19 to TRBJ2-1; TRBD2 matches at 11 bases. V trimming: 5 bases; J trimming: 0 bases; junction bases outside the gene matches: 9. Germline lookup yields CDR1 LNHDA and CDR2 SQIVND (reference sequence). The CDR3 loop spans 18 amino acids. The CDR3 nucleotides read TGTGCCAGTAGTTTAACTAGCGGGGGAGACTACTCCTACAATGAGCAGTTCTTC. This sequence encodes CASSLTSGGDYSYNEQFF. The variable domain in full, completed from reference TRBV19 and TRBJ2-1, reads DGGITQSPKYLFRKEGQNVTLSCEQNLNHDAMYWYRQDPGQGLRLIYYSQIVNDFQKGDIAEGYSVSREKKESFPLTVTSAQKNPTAFYLCASSLTSGGDYSYNEQFFGPGTRLTVL.

This chain connects TRBV5-5 to TRBJ1-1, with D possibly being TRBD1 (6 bases). Trimming left V 2 bases short and J 9 bases short, with 14 bases between. The germline gives CDR1 SGHKS, CDR2 YYEKEE (reference sequence). The CDR3 sequence is 13 residues long. The CDR3 DNA is TGTGCCAGCAGCTTAGCCGGGACACCTAAAGCTTTCTTT. Translating it yields CASSLAGTPKAFF.

The J gene is TRBJ2-1, the V gene TRBV29-1; 10 bases line up with TRBD2. Trimming took 3 bases from V and 5 from J; bases not matched to a gene: 4. The CDR3 extends over 14 amino acids. CDR1 is SQVTM and CDR2 is ANQGSEA in the germline V gene. CDR3 coding DNA: TGCAGCGTTGAGGGTACTAGCGGGAACAATGAGCAGTTCTTC. It is translated as CSVEGTSGNNEQFF.

The rearrangement links TRBV19 to TRBJ2-7; D unclear. Looked up from germline, CDR1 is LNHDA and CDR2 is SQIVND (reference sequence). Deletions cut 3 bases from V and 0 bases from J, with 9 bases between. This CDR3 contains 14 residues. CDR3 sequence: CASSIVGPSYEQYF. In DNA form, the CDR3 reads TGTGCCAGTAGTATCGTTGGGCCCTCCTACGAGCAGTACTTC.

In its sample, this clone was seen once. Written as DNA, the CDR3 is TGCGCCAGCAGCCCAACTAGCGGAGCGTACAATGAGCAGTTCTTC. Its translation is CASSPTSGAYNEQFF. The chain is built from TRBV5-1 and TRBJ2-1; 8 bases fit TRBD2. V trimming: 4 bases; J trimming: 4 bases; junction bases outside the gene matches: 7. Looked up from germline, CDR1 is SGHRS and CDR2 is YFSETQ. The CDR3 spans 15 residues.

The CDR3 nucleotides are TGTGCCAGCAGCGTTGACAGGGATCCCCTCCACTTT. Residues: CASSVDRDPLHF. V gene TRBV9 combines with J gene TRBJ1-6; 7 bases are a match to TRBD1. J was trimmed by 13 bases and V by 2 bases; bases with no gene match: 3. Germline CDR1 SGDLS, CDR2 YYNGEE. The CDR3 is 12 residues long.

V and J are TRBV7-9 and TRBJ1-1; the D gene is possibly TRBD1 (6 bases). The CDR3 sequence is 17 residues long. V lost 5 bases to trimming and J lost 3 bases, with 22 bases between them. From germline, CDR1 is SEHNR and CDR2 FQNEAQ (reference sequence). CDR3 DNA sequence: TGTGCCAGCAGCCTTCCCTCCTGGAGGGGGGGGGACACTGAAGCTTTCTTT. Translation: CASSLPSWRGGDTEAFF.

The chain employs TRBV7-3 and TRBJ1-5; a possible D gene is TRBD1 (5 bases). This CDR3 has 12 amino acids. Trimming cost V 7 bases and J 4 bases, with 8 bases left between them. Germline V CDR1 and CDR2: SGHTA, FQGTGA. The CDR3 spells CASNQGNQPQHF. The CDR3 DNA sequence: TGTGCCAGCAACCAGGGAAATCAGCCCCAGCATTTT.

The chain carries TRBV9 and TRBJ2-2; 7 nucleotides line up with TRBD2. V shed 6 bases, J shed 0 bases, and the junction held 2 bases outside the gene matches. The germline V gene has CDR1 SGDLS and CDR2 YYNGEE. This CDR3 has 14 amino acids. The CDR3 sequence is CASNLAANTGELFF. The CDR3 DNA is TGTGCCAGCAACCTAGCGGCGAACACCGGGGAGCTGTTTTTT.

The V gene is TRBV30, the J gene TRBJ1-2; 9 bases agree with TRBD1. Looked up from germline, CDR1 is GTSNPN and CDR2 is SVGIG (reference sequence). This CDR3 spans 15 amino acids. The V and J ends lost 2 bases and 4 bases, in that order; junction bases with no gene match: 8. The CDR3 nucleotides are TGTGCCTGGAGTTCTGGGACAGGGACTTTCTATGGCTACACCTTC. It specifies CAWSSGTGTFYGYTF.

The J gene is TRBJ2-3, the V gene TRBV5-6; 10 nucleotides agree with TRBD2. V shed 5 bases, J shed 7 bases, and the junction held 4 bases outside the gene matches. CDR1 and CDR2 from the germline V gene are SGHDT and YYEEEE. CDR3 length: 13 amino acids. The CDR3 nucleotides read TGTGCCAGCAGACTAGCGGGAACTAATACGCAGTATTTT. It codes for CASRLAGTNTQYF.

The chain uses TRBV6-5 and TRBJ1-2; 9 nucleotides align to TRBD1. Germline CDR1 is MNHEY and CDR2 is SVGAGI. The CDR3 loop spans 16 amino acids. V lost 0 bases and J lost 8; bases outside the gene matches: 10. CDR3 residues: CASSYSIAQGASGYTF. Written as DNA, the CDR3 is TGTGCCAGCAGTTACTCGATCGCACAGGGGGCGTCGGGCTACACCTTC.

Comment on this clone: In the same sample, other DNA sequences code for this CDR3. The J gene is TRBJ1-1, the V gene TRBV30; TRBD1 agrees at 8 bases. The V gene end was trimmed by 1 base and the J gene end by 3 bases; junction bases not matched to a gene: 1. The CDR3 covers 13 residues. The germline gives CDR1 GTSNPN, CDR2 SVGIG (reference sequence). The CDR3 DNA sequence: TGTGCCTGGAGTGGACAGGGGTACACTGAAGCTTTCTTT. It codes for CAWSGQGYTEAFF.

CDR3 coding DNA: TGTGCCAGCAGCTTAGGTTCGGGGGGGCTACTAGCGGGAAGCTACGAGCAGTACTTC. Protein: CASSLGSGGLLAGSYEQYF. The gene calls are TRBV7-8 and TRBJ2-7; 10 bases align to TRBD2. Germline V gives CDR1 SGHVS, CDR2 FQNEAQ. Trimming removed 1 base from V and 3 bases from J; junction bases left unmatched: 15. CDR3 length: 19 residues.

This chain links TRBV7-3 with TRBJ2-7; tentative D call: TRBD2 (6 bases). CDR3 size: 15 residues. V shed 2 bases and J shed 6 bases, with 17 bases lying between them. Germline-derived CDR1 and CDR2 are SGHTA and FQGTGA. In DNA form, the CDR3 reads TGTGCCAGCAGCTTATTAGGTCGGGAGAAATCCGAGCAGTACTTC. It yields the protein CASSLLGREKSEQYF.